The entry that follows covers one T cell receptor (beta chain) sequence. Sequencing was performed with immunoSEQ multiplex PCR; in TCRdb, only in-frame clones are kept and a portion is missing. Here the sample spans over 120,000 clones, more than 75% being singletons. The sample originates from a study of cytotoxic CD8 clonotypes in ibrutinib-treated CLL. Across the study: Mean values per sample were 255,043 productive templates and more than 90,000 productive rearrangements.

The TCR beta libraries used 2 to 2.5 micrograms of genomic DNA that came from cryopreserved PBMCs. Germline V CDR1 and CDR2: MGHRA, YSYEKL. This CDR3 is built from 16 residues. V lost 3 bases, J lost 5 bases, and 7 bases stayed unmatched. The sample consisted of PBMCs, taken after 36 months of ibrutinib treatment. The receptor comes from a human donor with chronic lymphocytic leukemia. The V and J genes are TRBV4-1 and TRBJ2-1; 10 bases are shared with TRBD1. The CDR3 region is CASSHPGQGIHNEQFF. CDR3 sequence (DNA): TGCGCCAGCAGCCATCCGGGACAGGGGATCCACAATGAGCAGTTCTTC.